These 18 T cell receptor beta chains were sequenced from one sample in a study of cytomegalovirus exposure and HLA in healthy donors. Primers included in the PCR were 60 Vbeta and 13 Jbeta primers. Clones were sequenced by immunoSEQ multiplex PCR, and TCRdb holds only the in-frame ones, with some missing. The repertoire has some 130,000 clones, roughly 62% of them found once; the top ten carry around 1.6%. The sample consisted of PBMCs. All receptors derive from a man aged 25 to 45 in good health and CMV-seropositive.

The chain couples TRBV10-3 to TRBJ1-2; D possibly corresponds to TRBD1 (5 bases). Germline assignment: CDR1 ENHRY and CDR2 SYGVKD. The CDR3 covers 17 residues. Trimming took off 7 bases at V and 2 bases at J, with 23 bases between the two ends. CDR3 loop: CAITPSKASPGNYGYTF. The CDR3 DNA is TGTGCCATCACCCCCTCGAAGGCGTCACCAGGGAACTATGGCTACACCTTC.

This clone showed up just a few times. V and J are TRBV4-1 and TRBJ2-7, with 12 bases fitting TRBD2. CDR3 length equals 15 residues. Looked up from germline, CDR1 is MGHRA and CDR2 is YSYEKL. J gave up 3 bases and V 4 bases, and 4 bases lay outside the gene matches. The CDR3 region is CASSLLTSGSYEQYF. Written as DNA, the CDR3 is TGCGCCAGCAGCCTTTTGACTAGCGGGAGCTACGAGCAGTACTTC.

The rearrangement uses TRBV10-2 and TRBJ2-6, with TRBD1 as a possible D gene (5 bases). The CDR3 loop spans 15 amino acids. Germline values: CDR1 WSHSY, CDR2 SAAADI. Trimming removed 5 bases at V and 3 bases at J, with 11 bases between. CDR3 nucleotide sequence: TGCGCCAGCAGTCGGCAGGGTGGTGGGGCCAACGTCCTGACTTTC. Translation gives CASSRQGGGANVLTF.

The chain recombines TRBV4-1 with TRBJ1-2; TRBD1 matches 7 bases. Germline V gives CDR1 MGHRA, CDR2 YSYEKL. The CDR3 extends over 14 amino acids. J was trimmed by 8 bases and V by 2 bases; bases with no gene match: 8. For the CDR3, the DNA is TGCGCCAGCAGCCAATCACAGGGGACGGAGGGCTACACCTTC. The encoded protein is CASSQSQGTEGYTF.

This clone was seen a handful of times. The chain couples TRBV7-2 to TRBJ2-7; 7 positions match TRBD2. The CDR3 runs to 13 residues. The V and J ends lost 6 bases and 5 bases, in that order; junction bases with no gene match: 7. Germline assignment: CDR1 SGHTA and CDR2 FQGNSA. This CDR3 is CASSRRLAHEQYF. CDR3 bases: TGTGCCAGCAGTCGGAGACTAGCCCACGAGCAGTACTTC.

This chain connects TRBV5-1 to TRBJ1-1; D remains unclear. Germline CDR1 and CDR2: SGHRS and YFSETQ. This CDR3 is built from 15 residues. Trimming stripped 7 bases from V and 4 bases from J, with 20 bases between. The CDR3 loop is CASHPRDRDTTEAFF. The CDR3 DNA reads as TGCGCCAGCCACCCGAGGGATCGGGATACCACTGAAGCTTTCTTT.

This clone was seen a handful of times. The V gene is TRBV4-2, the J gene TRBJ2-5; TRBD2 is a possible D gene (5 bases). This CDR3 has 15 amino acids. Trimming removed 0 bases at V and 4 bases at J, with 12 bases between. Germline V gives CDR1 LGHNA, CDR2 YNFKEQ. In nucleotides, the CDR3 is TGTGCCAGCAGCCAAGACGACTACCAACGAGAGACCCAGTACTTC. Amino acid sequence: CASSQDDYQRETQYF.

The chain links TRBV5-1 to TRBJ2-1; TRBD2 is a possible D gene (6 bases). The CDR3 is 14 amino acids. V was cut by 7 bases and J by 5 bases, with 16 bases left in between. Germline V gene lookup returns CDR1 SGHRS and CDR2 YFSETQ. In nucleotides, the CDR3 is TGCGCCAGCGGCGGCGGGGCCCTTAACAATGAGCAGTTCTTC. Protein: CASGGGALNNEQFF.

This clone was counted once. V and J are TRBV21-1 and TRBJ2-7; the table names TRBD1, a call not compared with the DNA. TRBV21-1 is termed a pseudogene. This CDR3 comprises 14 residues. CDR3 region: CASSHPPLRDEQYF. The CDR3 region has the DNA TGTGCCAGCAGCCACCCACCCCTCAGGGACGAGCAGTACTTC.

This chain connects TRBV19 to TRBJ2-7; tentative D call: TRBD2 (5 bases). CDR3 length: 16 amino acids. Trimming stripped 4 bases from V and 3 bases from J, with 19 bases between. CDR1 is LNHDA, CDR2 SQIVND, per germline (reference sequence). CDR3 region: CASSKRLGIGGYEQYF. The CDR3 nucleotides are TGTGCCAGTAGTAAACGGCTCGGGATTGGAGGCTACGAGCAGTACTTC.

This clone was observed a handful of times. The rearrangement uses TRBV9 and TRBJ2-1; 14 bases fit TRBD2. This CDR3 has 16 amino acids. From germline, CDR1 is SGDLS and CDR2 YYNGEE. V was pared by 0 bases and J by 8 bases, with 4 bases of the junction left unmatched. The CDR3 sequence is CASSVGLAGGPYEQFF. CDR3 nucleotide sequence: TGTGCCAGCAGCGTAGGACTAGCGGGAGGGCCGTATGAGCAGTTCTTC.

J is TRBJ2-5 and V is TRBV5-1, with 12 nucleotides matching TRBD2. J was trimmed by 4 bases and V by 2 bases; bases with no gene match: 6. Looked up from germline, CDR1 is SGHRS and CDR2 is YFSETQ. The CDR3 consists of 16 residues. CDR3 bases: TGCGCCAGCAGCTTTCGACTAGCGGGAGCCTTAGAGACCCAGTACTTC. As protein: CASSFRLAGALETQYF.

The V call is TRBV27, the J call TRBJ2-5; no firm D call. Between the trimmed V and J ends, which lost 5 bases and 1 base, there was a span of 8 bases. Germline loops: CDR1 MNHEY, CDR2 SMNVEV (reference sequence). The CDR3 runs 13 residues. CDR3: CASSPILQETQYF. CDR3 sequence (DNA): TGTGCCAGCAGTCCTATACTCCAAGAGACCCAGTACTTC.

The rearrangement uses TRBV10-3 and TRBJ2-1, with D uncertain. Germline CDR1 ENHRY, CDR2 SYGVKD. The CDR3 contains 16 residues. V lost 3 bases, J lost 9 bases, and 21 bases lay in between. CDR3 sequence (DNA): TGTGCCATCAGTGAACCAGGTAAATCAATGGGCGTTGAGCAGTTCTTC. Translated: CAISEPGKSMGVEQFF.

V gene TRBV7-2 combines with J gene TRBJ1-4; perhaps TRBD1 as D (6 bases). This CDR3 is 17 amino acids long. Germline loops: CDR1 SGHTA, CDR2 FQGNSA. V lost 5 bases, J lost 4 bases, and 20 bases lay in between. CDR3 coding DNA: TGTGCCAGCAGCAACTTCCGAACAGGGCTCGGTAATGAAAAACTGTTTTTT. Encoded protein: CASSNFRTGLGNEKLFF.

This rearrangement joins TRBV4-3 to TRBJ2-1; a weak D match, TRBD2 (5 bases). V lost 1 base and J 8 bases, leaving 9 bases between the germline ends. Looked up from germline, CDR1 is LGHNA and CDR2 is YSLEER. This CDR3 is built from 13 residues. The CDR3 here is CASSQVGVDEQFF. In nucleotides, the CDR3 is TGCGCCAGCAGCCAAGTCGGGGTCGATGAGCAGTTCTTC.

This clone came up many times. V usage is TRBV6-6 and J usage is TRBJ1-1, with D perhaps matching TRBD1 (5 bases). The germline CDR1 and CDR2 sequences are MNHNY and SVGAGI (reference sequence). V was pared by 0 bases and J by 5 bases, with 13 bases between. This CDR3 contains 15 residues. CDR3 coding DNA: TGTGCCAGCAGTTACTCCGCCGGGGGAGGGACTGAAGCTTTCTTT. Translating it yields CASSYSAGGGTEAFF.

This clone showed up just a few times. As DNA, the CDR3 is TGTGCCAGTAGTATCCCTCCCTCCCTAGCGGGCAACACCGGGGAGCTGTTTTTT. It specifies CASSIPPSLAGNTGELFF. The rearrangement joins TRBV19 to TRBJ2-2; 8 bases fit TRBD2. Germline CDR1 is LNHDA and CDR2 is SQIVND (reference sequence). This CDR3 is built from 18 residues. V shed 3 bases and J 2 bases; nucleotides not matched to a gene: 11.